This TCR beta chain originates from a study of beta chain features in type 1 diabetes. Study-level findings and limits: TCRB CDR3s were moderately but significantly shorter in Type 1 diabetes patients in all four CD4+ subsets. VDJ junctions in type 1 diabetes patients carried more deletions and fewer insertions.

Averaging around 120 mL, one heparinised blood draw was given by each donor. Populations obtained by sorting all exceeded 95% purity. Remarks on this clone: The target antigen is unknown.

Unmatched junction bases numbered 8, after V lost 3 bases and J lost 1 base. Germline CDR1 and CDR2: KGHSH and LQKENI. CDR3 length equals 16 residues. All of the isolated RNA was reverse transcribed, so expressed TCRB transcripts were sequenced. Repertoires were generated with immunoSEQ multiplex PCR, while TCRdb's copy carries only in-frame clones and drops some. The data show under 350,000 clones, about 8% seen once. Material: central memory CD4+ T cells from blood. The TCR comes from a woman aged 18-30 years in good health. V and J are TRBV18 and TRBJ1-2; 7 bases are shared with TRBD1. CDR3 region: CASSPARRGLNYGYTF. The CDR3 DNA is TGTGCCAGCTCACCGGCTCGGAGGGGGCTTAACTATGGCTACACCTTC.